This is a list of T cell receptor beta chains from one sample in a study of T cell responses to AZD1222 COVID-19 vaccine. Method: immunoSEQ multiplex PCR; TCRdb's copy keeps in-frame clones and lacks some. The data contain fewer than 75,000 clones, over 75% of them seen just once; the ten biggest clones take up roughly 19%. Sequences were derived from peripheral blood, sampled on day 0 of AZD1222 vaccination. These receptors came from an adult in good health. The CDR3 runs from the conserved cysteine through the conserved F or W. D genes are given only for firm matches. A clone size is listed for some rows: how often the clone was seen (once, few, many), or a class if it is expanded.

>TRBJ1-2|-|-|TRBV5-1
TGCGCCAGCAGCTTCCGTACAGGGAACTATGGCTACACCTTC
CASSFRTGNYGYTF
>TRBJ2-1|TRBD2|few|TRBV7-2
TGTGCCAGCAGCGTTAGCGGGGGGATTAACAATGAGCAGTTCTTC
CASSVSGGINNEQFF
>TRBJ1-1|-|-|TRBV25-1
TGTGCCAGCCGGGATGTGAACACTGAAGCTTTCTTT
CASRDVNTEAFF
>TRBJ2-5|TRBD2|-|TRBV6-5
TGTGCCAGCAGTTACCGGGGGACTAGAGAGACCCAGTACTTC
CASSYRGTRETQYF
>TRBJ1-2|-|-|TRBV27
TGTGCCAGCAGTTTCGCCGGGGCAGGACGCCTAACTAACTATGGCTACACCTTC
CASSFAGAGRLTNYGYTF
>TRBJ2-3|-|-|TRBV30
TGTGCCTCGACGGGGGCAGCCGGCACAGATACGCAGTATTTT
CASTGAAGTDTQYF
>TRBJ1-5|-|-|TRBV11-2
TGTGCCAGCAGCTTAGGGACTGATCAGCCCCAGCATTTT
CASSLGTDQPQHF
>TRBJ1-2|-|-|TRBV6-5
TGTGCCAGCACGGAAGGACACGGCTACACCTTC
CASTEGHGYTF
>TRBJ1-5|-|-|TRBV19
TGTGCCAGTAGCCAGGGGAGCAATCAGCCCCAGCATTTT
CASSQGSNQPQHF
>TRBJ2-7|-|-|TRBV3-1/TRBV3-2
TGTGCCAGCAGCCAAGGTTCCTACGAGCAGTACTTC
CASSQGSYEQYF
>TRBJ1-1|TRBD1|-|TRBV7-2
TGTGCCAGCAGCGTAAACAGGGGGCTGGGGACTGAAGCTTTCTTT
CASSVNRGLGTEAFF
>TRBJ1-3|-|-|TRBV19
TGTGCCAGTAGTAGGAAAAACACCATATATTTT
CASSRKNTIYF
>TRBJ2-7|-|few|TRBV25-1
TGTGCCAGCAGCCTTAACAGGGAAAAATCCTACGAGCAGTACTTC
CASSLNREKSYEQYF
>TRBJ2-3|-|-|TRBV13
TGTGCCAGCAGCCTGGGGAGGAGCACAGATACGCAGTATTTT
CASSLGRSTDTQYF
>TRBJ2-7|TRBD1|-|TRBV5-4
TGTGCCAGCAGCCCGCCGGTGGGACAGGGGTCCTACGAGCAGTACTTC
CASSPPVGQGSYEQYF
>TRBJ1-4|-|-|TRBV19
TGTGCCAGTAGTATCGGGCAAGCTGAAAAACTGTTTTTT
CASSIGQAEKLFF
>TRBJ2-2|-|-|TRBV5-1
TGCGCCAGCAGATCCTTACAGGGTAACACCGGGGAGCTGTTTTTT
CASRSLQGNTGELFF
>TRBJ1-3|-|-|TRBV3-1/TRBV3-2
TGTGCCAGCAGCTCTTTAGGGGGATCTTATGGAAACACCATATATTTT
CASSSLGGSYGNTIYF
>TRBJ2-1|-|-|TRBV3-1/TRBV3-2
TGTGCCAGCAGCCAAGATTTCCGGAGTTACAATGAGCAGTTCTTC
CASSQDFRSYNEQFF
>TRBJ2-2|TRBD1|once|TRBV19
TGTGCCAGTAGTCATTCGCAGGGGGCGTTATGGCCTAACACCGGGGAGCTGTTTTTT
CASSHSQGALWPNTGELFF
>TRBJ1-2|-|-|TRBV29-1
TGCAGCGTTGAAGATCCGGGGGCGATCTATGGCTACACCTTC
CSVEDPGAIYGYTF
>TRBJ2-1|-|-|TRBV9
TGTGCCAGCAGCACTTACAATGAGCAGTTCTTC
CASSTYNEQFF
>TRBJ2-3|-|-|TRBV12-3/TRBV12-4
TGTGCCAGCAGTTTCCCCGTCGCAGATACGCAGTATTTT
CASSFPVADTQYF
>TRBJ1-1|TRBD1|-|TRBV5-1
TGCGCCAGCAGCGTGGATCGTCCCGGGACAGGGACTGAAGCTTTCTTT
CASSVDRPGTGTEAFF
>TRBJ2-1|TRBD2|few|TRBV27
TGTGCCAGCAGTCGCCTGTCTGGACTAGCGGGGGGGAGGGACAATGAGCAGTTCTTC
CASSRLSGLAGGRDNEQFF